Here is one T cell receptor (beta chain) with its context. Its antigen is still unknown. V was clipped by 2 bases and J by 6 bases, with 11 bases between them. Germline CDR1 is SGHRS and CDR2 is YFSETQ. There are 13 residues in the CDR3. The sample comes from a study of cytomegalovirus exposure and HLA in healthy donors. PCR involved 60 Vbeta and 13 Jbeta primers. Some clones are missing from TCRdb's copy, which holds only in-frame ones; the method was immunoSEQ multiplex PCR. The sample has 200,000 or so clones; about 83% are singletons. Although they were nominally healthy when sampled, donors likely had unrecorded immune exposures. Points from the study as a whole: Reports credit the classifier with highly specific, highly sensitive diagnosis of cytomegalovirus status. With later analysis, a missense DCLRE1C variant became linked to TCR beta V- and J-gene trimming.

Input material: PBMCs. This chain joins TRBV5-1 and TRBJ1-2; tentative D call: TRBD1 (6 bases). The clonotype was recovered from a woman in her 30s in good health and CMV-seropositive. CDR3 residues: CASSFRPGDGYTF. The CDR3 coding sequence is TGCGCCAGCAGCTTTAGGCCAGGGGATGGCTACACCTTC.